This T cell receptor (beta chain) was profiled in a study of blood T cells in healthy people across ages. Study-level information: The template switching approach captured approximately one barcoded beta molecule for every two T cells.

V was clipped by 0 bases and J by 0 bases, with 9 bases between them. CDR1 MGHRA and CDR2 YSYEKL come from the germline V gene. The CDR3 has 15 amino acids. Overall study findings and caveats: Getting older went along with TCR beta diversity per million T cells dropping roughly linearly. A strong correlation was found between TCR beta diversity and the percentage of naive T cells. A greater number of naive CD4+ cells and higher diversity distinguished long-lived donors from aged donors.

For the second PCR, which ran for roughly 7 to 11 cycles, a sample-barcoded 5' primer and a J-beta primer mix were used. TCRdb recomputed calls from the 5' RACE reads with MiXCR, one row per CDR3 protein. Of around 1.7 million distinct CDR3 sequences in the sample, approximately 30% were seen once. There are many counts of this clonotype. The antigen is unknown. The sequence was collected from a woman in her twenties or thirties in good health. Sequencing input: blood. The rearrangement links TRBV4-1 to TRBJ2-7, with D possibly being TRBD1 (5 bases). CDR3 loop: CASSQEGVSSYEQYF. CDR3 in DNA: TGCGCCAGCAGCCAAGAAGGGGTCAGCTCCTACGAGCAGTACTTC.